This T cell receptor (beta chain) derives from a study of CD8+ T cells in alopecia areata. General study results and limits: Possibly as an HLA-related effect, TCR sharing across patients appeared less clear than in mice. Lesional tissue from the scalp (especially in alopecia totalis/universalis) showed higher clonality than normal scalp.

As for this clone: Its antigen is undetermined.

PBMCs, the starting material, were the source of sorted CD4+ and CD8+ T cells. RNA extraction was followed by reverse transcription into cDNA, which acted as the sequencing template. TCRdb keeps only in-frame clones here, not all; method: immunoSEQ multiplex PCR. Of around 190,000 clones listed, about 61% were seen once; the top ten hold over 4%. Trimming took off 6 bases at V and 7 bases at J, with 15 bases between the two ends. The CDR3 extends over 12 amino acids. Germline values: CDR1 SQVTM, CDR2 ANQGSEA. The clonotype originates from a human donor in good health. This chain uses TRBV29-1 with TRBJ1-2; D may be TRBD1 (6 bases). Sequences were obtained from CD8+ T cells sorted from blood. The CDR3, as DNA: TGCAGCGTGGGCGGGGACAAAGGTGGCTACACCTTC. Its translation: CSVGGDKGGYTF.